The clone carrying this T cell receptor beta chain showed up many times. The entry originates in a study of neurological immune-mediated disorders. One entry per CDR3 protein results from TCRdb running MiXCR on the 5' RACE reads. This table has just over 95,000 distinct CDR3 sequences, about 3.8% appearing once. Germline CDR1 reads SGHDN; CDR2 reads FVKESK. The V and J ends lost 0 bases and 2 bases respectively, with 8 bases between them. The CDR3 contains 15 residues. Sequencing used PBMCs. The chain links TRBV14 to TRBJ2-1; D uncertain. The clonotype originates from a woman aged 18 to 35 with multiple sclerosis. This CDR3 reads CASSQDPHPYNEQFF. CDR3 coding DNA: TGTGCCAGCAGCCAAGATCCCCACCCCTACAATGAGCAGTTCTTC.